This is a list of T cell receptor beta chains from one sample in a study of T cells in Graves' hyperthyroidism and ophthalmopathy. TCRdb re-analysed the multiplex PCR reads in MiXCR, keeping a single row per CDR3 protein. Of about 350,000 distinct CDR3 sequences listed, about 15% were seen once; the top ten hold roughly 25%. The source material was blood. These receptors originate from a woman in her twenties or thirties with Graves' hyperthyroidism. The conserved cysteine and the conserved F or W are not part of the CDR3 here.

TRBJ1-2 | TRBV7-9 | ASSLRPGLQGYT
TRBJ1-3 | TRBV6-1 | ASSELGAGNTIY
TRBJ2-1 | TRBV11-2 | ASSRFLGASGRVTFSEQF
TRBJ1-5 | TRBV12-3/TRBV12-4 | ASSSSGVVQPQH
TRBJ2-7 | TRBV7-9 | ASSNRGYEQY
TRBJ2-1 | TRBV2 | ASSVTGSRENNEQF
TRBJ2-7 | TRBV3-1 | ASSPTDVNEQY
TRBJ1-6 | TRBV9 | ASSPSSVSSPPLH
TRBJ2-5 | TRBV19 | ASRKQGVQETQY
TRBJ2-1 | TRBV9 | ASSVSLTEGHEQF
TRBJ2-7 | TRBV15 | ATSRATGLGIYEQY
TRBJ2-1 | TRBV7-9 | ASSISGRIDNEQF
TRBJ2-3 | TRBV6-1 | ASRGPVSTDTQY
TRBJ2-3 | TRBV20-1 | SARSTSGRAGDTQY
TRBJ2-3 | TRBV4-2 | ASSPGLAGQEQY